The clone carrying this TCR beta chain was recorded many times. Its antigen is undetermined. The sample comes from a study of early T cells in non-severe SARS-CoV-2 infection. The overall study: Sequenced material consisted of bulk RNA (from unsorted whole blood), and chains were unpaired. Study-wide points: Comparison of clonotypes with VDJdb favored anti-spike CD8 responses while missing private and CD4 specificities.

The TCR library protocol was used to attach unique molecular identifiers. These identifiers were attached to individual cDNA molecules. MiXCR was run by TCRdb on the 5' RACE reads, yielding one entry per CDR3 protein. The sample carries roughly 57,000 distinct CDR3 sequences, around 12% recorded once. This clonotype was obtained from an adult who was a healthcare worker with PCR-confirmed SARS-CoV-2 infection or an uninfected control (not recorded which). This material consisted of whole blood, taken at baseline.

As DNA, the CDR3 is TGTGCCAGCAGCGTTGTCCCCGGCGATACGCAGTATTTT. Amino acids: CASSVVPGDTQYF. This chain links TRBV11-2 with TRBJ2-3; D ambiguous. The V end was cut by 5 bases, the J end by 6 bases, with 12 bases between. CDR1 is SGHAT and CDR2 is FQNNGV in the germline V gene. This CDR3 has 13 amino acids.